Sequencing of this T cell receptor (beta chain) was carried out in a study of shared clonotypes between healthy human individuals. Produced via immunoSEQ multiplex PCR; TCRdb's table is partial and in-frame only. This repertoire shows hundreds of thousands of clones, 92% found once; its top ten account for roughly 22%. Positively selected for CCR7, the CD45RO-negative cells used as naive CD8 cells excluded terminally differentiated effector memory CD45RA+ cells. The CDR3 runs to 13 residues. Germline assignment: CDR1 SGDLS and CDR2 YYNGEE. V was cut by 4 bases and J by 0 bases, with 7 bases left in between. Turning to this clone: Its antigen is unidentified.

Study-wide results and caveats: Genetic and exposure-history diversity was limited by the few donors.

The source material was naive CD8+ T cells sorted from blood. The V and J genes are TRBV9 and TRBJ1-1; D unclear. The TCR sequence derives from a man aged 25-40 years in good health. The CDR3 region has the DNA TGTGCCAGCAGCACGGGAATGAACACTGAAGCTTTCTTT. Protein product: CASSTGMNTEAFF.